This TCR beta chain is drawn from a study of T cell repertoires in cytomegalovirus infection (dated by TCRdb to between 2018 and 2021). Broadly, across the study: Donor HLA type was relevant to the analysis, as public TCR beta signatures indicated carriage of CMV infection together with the matching HLA type.

Deletion took 7 bases off V and 0 bases off J, with a span of 15 bases between the germline ends. According to the germline V gene, CDR1 reads MDHEN and CDR2 reads SYDVKM. From its cysteine to its phenylalanine, the CDR3 spans 15 amino acids. The read is trimmed to its CDR3 DNA, 45 bases read in frame from base 1. Data came from an Illumina HiSeq 1500. TCRdb trimmed public reads at Q25 via fastp, called clones via MiXCR and kept in-frame beta chains. Every distinct CDR3 protein forms one entry, paired with its most common genes and DNA. The sample contains 150,000 to 160,000 distinct CDR3 sequences, 20% to 30% of them found a single time. Roughly 9.8% of the sample lies in the top ten. To note about this clonotype: The antigen it binds to is not known. Per-nucleotide qualities are absent, and no much larger clonotype sits a single base away.

General study outcomes and caveats: In the ex vivo response, HLA-C-restricted CMV-specific TCR beta clonotypes were dominant, and in two of eight donors the single most frequent clonotype came from this HLA-C-restricted group. Cumulative frequency of public TCR beta family members discriminated carriers of CMV infection plus the relevant HLA type in this cohort and an independent roughly 350-donor cohort.

The specimen was PBMCs. The rearrangement joined TRBV28 to TRBJ1-1; the D gene is perhaps TRBD1, on 5 matching bases. The source is a human donor in good health (CMV status not recorded). Some clones in this sample may be carry-over from other donors' samples. At the DNA level, the sequence is TGTGCCAGCAATCTGTTACGCAGGGTGAACACTGAAGCTTTCTTT. Translated, it gives CASNLLRRVNTEAFF.